The entry that follows covers one T cell receptor (beta chain) sequence. Its antigen is unknown. The treatment is: roughly 20 received Ad26.COV2.S at low or high dose, single or two shots; roughly 5 received placebo; per-sample allocation not given. Specimens were obtained on day 63 following the first vaccine or placebo injection. Whoever gave the sample was an adult aged 18-55 years in Boston. Spike of the Wuhan-strain SARS-CoV-2 was expressed by an Ad26 vector, which formed the vaccine. Assay: immunoSEQ multiplex PCR; the TCRdb copy retains only in-frame clones and omits some. The sample lists roughly 320,000 clones; around four fifths were seen once. These data come from a study of Ad26.COV2.S vaccination and SARS-CoV-2 variants. Study as a whole: Among those in the COV1001 Ad26.COV2.S trial arm was the donor.

Study conclusions and caveats: An underestimation of total T cell responses may have resulted from the TCR breadth and depth analyses.

The V gene end was trimmed by 4 bases and the J gene end by 14 bases; junction bases not matched to a gene: 16. CDR1 is LGHDT and CDR2 is YNNKEL in the germline V gene (reference sequence). The CDR3 totals 14 residues. The receptor was isolated from a person between 18 and 59 years old who received the Ad26.COV2.S COVID-19 vaccine or a placebo. The rearrangement joins TRBV3-1 (or the pseudogene TRBV3-2) to TRBJ1-2; 7 bases match TRBD1. The specimen was peripheral blood, collected in a trial of Ad26.COV2.S vaccine versus placebo. The CDR3 DNA reads as TGTGCCAGCAGCCTAAGACAGGGCCGCATAGGTTTGACCTTC. Amino acid sequence: CASSLRQGRIGLTF.